This T cell receptor beta chain emerged from a study of shared clonotypes between healthy human individuals. Only in-frame clones appear in the TCRdb table, and some are missing; sequencing was by immunoSEQ multiplex PCR. The sample has some 1.5 million clones, around 97% seen once. The germline V gene has CDR1 WSHSY and CDR2 SAAADI. The CDR3 extends over 14 amino acids. After removal of 5 bases from V and 3 bases from J, the junction contained 7 bases not matched to a gene. Sequencing input: naive CD4+ T cells sorted from blood. Subset of the sample: CD45RA+ positively selected. The TCR was taken from a man aged 25 to 40 in good health. The rearrangement uses TRBV10-2 and TRBJ2-7; 7 bases match TRBD2. The CDR3 is CASSLLAPGYEQYF. In nucleotides, the CDR3 is TGCGCCAGCAGTTTACTAGCGCCCGGCTACGAGCAGTACTTC.